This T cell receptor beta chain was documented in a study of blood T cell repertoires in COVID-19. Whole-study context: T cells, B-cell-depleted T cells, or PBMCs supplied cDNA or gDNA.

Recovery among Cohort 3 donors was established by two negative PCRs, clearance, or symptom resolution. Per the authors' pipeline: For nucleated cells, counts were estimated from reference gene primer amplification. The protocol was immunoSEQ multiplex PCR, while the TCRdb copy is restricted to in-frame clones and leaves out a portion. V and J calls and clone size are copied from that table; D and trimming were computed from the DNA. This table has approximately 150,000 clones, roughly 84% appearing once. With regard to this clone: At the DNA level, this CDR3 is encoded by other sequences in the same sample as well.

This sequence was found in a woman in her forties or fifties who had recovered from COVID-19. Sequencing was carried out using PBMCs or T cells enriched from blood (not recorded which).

The CDR3 bases are TGTGCCAGCAGTTACTCGGGTCAGCGCTACGAGCAGTACTTC. As protein: CASSYSGQRYEQYF. The V gene is TRBV6-5, the J gene TRBJ2-7; D not resolved. Germline loops: CDR1 MNHEY, CDR2 SVGAGI. V lost 0 bases and J lost 3, with 9 bases in between. This CDR3 is built from 14 residues.